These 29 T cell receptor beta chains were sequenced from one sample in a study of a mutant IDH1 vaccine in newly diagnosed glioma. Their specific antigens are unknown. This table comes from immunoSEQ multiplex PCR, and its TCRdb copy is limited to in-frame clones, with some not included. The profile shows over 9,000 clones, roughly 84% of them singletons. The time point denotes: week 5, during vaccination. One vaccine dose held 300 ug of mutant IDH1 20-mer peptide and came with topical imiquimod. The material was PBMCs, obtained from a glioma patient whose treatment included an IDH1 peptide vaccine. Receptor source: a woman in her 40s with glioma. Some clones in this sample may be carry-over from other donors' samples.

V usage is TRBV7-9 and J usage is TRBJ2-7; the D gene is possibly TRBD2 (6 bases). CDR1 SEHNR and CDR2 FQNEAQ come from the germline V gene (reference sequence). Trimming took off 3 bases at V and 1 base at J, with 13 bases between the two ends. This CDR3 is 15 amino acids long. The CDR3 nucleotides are TGTGCCAGCAGCTTCTCGGGAGTGGGATCCTACGAGCAGTACTTC. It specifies CASSFSGVGSYEQYF.

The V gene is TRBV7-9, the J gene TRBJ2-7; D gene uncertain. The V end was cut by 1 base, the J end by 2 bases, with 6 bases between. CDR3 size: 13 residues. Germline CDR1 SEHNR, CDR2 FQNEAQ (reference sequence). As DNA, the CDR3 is TGTGCCAGCAGCTTAGAAAGACCCTACGAGCAGTACTTC. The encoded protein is CASSLERPYEQYF.

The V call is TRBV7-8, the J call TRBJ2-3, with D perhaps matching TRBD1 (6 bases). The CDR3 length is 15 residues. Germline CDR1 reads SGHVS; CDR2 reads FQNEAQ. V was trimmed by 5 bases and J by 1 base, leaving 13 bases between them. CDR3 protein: CASSREGQRTDTQYF. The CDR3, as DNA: TGTGCCAGCAGCAGGGAAGGACAGCGCACAGATACGCAGTATTTT.

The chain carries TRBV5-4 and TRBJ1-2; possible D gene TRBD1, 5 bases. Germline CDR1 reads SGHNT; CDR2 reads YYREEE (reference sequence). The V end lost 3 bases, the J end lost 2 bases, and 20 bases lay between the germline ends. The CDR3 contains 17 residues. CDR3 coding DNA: TGTGCCAGCAGCTGGGGACTAGCGGGAGCCGAAAACTATGGCTACACCTTC. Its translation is CASSWGLAGAENYGYTF. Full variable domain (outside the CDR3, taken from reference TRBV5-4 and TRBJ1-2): ETGVTQSPTHLIKTRGQQVTLRCSSQSGHNTVSWYQQALGQGPQFIFQYYREEENGRGNFPPRFSGLQFPNYSSELNVNALELDDSALYLCASSWGLAGAENYGYTFGSGTRLTVV.

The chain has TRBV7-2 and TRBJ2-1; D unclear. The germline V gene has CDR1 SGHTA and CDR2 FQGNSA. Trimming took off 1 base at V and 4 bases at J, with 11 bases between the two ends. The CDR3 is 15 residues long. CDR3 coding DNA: TGTGCCAGCAGCTTAGGGGCTAGTTCTTACAATGAGCAGTTCTTC. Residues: CASSLGASSYNEQFF.

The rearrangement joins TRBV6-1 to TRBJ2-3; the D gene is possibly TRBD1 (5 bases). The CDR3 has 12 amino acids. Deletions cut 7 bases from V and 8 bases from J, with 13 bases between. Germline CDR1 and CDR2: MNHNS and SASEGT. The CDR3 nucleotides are TGTGCCAGCAAACAGGTTCTCGCTACGCAGTATTTT. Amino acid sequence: CASKQVLATQYF.

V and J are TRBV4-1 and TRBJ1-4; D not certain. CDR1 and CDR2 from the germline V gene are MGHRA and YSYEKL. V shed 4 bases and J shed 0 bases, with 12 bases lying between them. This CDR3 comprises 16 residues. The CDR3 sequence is CASSLRTTATNEKLFF. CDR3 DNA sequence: TGCGCCAGCAGCCTACGGACGACTGCAACTAATGAAAAACTGTTTTTT.

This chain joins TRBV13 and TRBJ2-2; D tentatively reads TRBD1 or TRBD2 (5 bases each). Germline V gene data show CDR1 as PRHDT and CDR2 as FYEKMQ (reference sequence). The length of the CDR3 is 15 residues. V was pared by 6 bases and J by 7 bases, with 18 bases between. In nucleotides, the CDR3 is TGTGCCAGCAGTCGGGACCCTGCCTTGGGCGGGGAGCTGTTTTTT. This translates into CASSRDPALGGELFF.

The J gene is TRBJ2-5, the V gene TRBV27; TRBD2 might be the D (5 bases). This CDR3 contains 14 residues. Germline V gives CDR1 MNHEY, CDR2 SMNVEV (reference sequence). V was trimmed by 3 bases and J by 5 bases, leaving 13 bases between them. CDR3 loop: CASSFRGRGETQYF. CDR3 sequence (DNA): TGTGCCAGCAGTTTCCGCGGCAGAGGGGAGACCCAGTACTTC.

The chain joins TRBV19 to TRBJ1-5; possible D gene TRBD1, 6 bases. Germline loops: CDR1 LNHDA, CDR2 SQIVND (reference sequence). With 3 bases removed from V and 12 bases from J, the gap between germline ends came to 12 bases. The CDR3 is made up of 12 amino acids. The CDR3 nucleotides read TGTGCCAGTAGTATCGAGGACAGAGGCCAGCATTTT. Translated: CASSIEDRGQHF.

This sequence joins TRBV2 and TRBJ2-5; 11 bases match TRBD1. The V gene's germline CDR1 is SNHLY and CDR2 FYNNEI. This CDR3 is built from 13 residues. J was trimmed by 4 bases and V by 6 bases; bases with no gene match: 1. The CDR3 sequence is CASRGTGGETQYF. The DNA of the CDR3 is TGTGCCAGCAGGGGGACAGGGGGAGAGACCCAGTACTTC.

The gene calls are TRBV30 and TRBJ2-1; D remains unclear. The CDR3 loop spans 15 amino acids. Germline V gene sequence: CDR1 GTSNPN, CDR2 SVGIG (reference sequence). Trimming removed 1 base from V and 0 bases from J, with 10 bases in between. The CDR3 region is CAWSGDPGSYNEQFF. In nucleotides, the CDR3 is TGTGCCTGGAGTGGGGATCCGGGCTCCTACAATGAGCAGTTCTTC.

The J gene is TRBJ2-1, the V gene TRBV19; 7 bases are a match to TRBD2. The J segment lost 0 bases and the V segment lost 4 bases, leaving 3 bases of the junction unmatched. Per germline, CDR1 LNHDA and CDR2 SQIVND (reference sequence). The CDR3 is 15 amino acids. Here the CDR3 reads CASSRGGSSYNEQFF. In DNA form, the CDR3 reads TGTGCCAGTAGTAGGGGGGGGAGCTCCTACAATGAGCAGTTCTTC.

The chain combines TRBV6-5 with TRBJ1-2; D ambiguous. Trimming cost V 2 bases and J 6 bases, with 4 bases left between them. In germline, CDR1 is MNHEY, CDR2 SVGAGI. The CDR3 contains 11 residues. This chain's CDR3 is CASSYGDGYTF. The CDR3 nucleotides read TGTGCCAGCAGTTACGGCGATGGCTACACCTTC.

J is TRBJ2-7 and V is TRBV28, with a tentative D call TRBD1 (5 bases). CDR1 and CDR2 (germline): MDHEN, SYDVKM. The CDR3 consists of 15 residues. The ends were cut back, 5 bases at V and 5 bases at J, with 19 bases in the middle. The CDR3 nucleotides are TGTGCCAGCAGTCCTCGACTCACAGGTCACCACGAGCAGTACTTC. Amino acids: CASSPRLTGHHEQYF.

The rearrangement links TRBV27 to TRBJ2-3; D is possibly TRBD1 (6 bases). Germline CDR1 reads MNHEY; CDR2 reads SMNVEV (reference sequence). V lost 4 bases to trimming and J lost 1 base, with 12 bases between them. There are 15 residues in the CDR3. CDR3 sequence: CASSSHRVRTDTQYF. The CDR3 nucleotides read TGTGCCAGCAGTTCCCACAGGGTTCGCACAGATACGCAGTATTTT.

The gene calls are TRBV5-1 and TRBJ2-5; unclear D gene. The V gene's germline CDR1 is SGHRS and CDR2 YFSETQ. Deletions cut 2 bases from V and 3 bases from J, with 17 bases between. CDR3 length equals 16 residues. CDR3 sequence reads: CASSFGTASPKETQYF. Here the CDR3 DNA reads TGCGCCAGCAGCTTTGGCACAGCGAGCCCAAAAGAGACCCAGTACTTC.

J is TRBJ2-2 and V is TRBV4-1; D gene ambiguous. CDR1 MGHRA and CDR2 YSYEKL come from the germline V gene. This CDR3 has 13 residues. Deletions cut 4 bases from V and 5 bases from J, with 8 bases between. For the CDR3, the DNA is TGCGCCAGCAGCCCCCCCGGGACCGGGGAGCTGTTTTTT. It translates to CASSPPGTGELFF.

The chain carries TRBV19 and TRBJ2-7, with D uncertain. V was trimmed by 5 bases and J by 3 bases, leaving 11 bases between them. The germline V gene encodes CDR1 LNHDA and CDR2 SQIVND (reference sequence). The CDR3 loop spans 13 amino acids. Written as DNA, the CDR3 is TGTGCCAGTAGTTCCCAACTTGGCTACGAGCAGTACTTC. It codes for CASSSQLGYEQYF.

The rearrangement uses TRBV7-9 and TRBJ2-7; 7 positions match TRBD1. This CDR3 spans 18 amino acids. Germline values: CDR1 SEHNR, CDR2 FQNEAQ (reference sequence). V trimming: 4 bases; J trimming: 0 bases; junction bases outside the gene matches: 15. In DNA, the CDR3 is TGTGCCAGCAGCTCCATCCAAGACAGGGAAGGATCCTCCTACGAGCAGTACTTC. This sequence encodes CASSSIQDREGSSYEQYF.

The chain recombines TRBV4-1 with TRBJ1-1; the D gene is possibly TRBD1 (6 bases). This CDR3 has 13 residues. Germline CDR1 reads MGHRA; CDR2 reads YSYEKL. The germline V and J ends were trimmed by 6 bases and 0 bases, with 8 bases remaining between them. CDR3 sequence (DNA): TGCGCCAGCAGAAGGGACATGAACACTGAAGCTTTCTTT. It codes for CASRRDMNTEAFF.

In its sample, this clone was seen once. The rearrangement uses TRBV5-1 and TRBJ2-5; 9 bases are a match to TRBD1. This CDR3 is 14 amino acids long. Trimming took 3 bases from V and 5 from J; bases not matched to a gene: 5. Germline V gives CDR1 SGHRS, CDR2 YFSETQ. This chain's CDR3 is CASSSQGAGETQYF. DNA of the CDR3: TGCGCCAGCAGCTCACAGGGGGCAGGGGAGACCCAGTACTTC.

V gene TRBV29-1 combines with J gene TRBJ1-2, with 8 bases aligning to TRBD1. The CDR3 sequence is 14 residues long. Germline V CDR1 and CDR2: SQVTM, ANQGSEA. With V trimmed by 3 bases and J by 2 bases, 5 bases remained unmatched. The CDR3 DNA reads TGCAGCGTTGAGAGGACAGGGTCCAACTATGGCTACACCTTC. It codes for CSVERTGSNYGYTF.

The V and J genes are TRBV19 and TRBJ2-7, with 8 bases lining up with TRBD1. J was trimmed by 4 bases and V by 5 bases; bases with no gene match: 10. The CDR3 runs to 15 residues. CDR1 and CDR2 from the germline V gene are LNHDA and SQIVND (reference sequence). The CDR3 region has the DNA TGTGCCAGTAGTGCGACAGGGGCCTCTGGGTACGAGCAGTACTTC. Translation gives CASSATGASGYEQYF.

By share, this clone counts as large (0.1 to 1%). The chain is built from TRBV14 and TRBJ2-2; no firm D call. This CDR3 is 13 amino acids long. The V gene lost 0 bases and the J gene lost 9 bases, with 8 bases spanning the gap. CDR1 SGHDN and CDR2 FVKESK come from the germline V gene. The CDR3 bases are TGTGCCAGCAGCCAAGATGGCCGTTGGGAGCTGTTTTTT. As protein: CASSQDGRWELFF.

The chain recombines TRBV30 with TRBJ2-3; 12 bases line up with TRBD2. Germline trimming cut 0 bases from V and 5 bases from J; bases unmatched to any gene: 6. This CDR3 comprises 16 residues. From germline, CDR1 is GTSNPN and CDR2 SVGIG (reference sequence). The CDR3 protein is CAWSVRLAGVQDTQYF. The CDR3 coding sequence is TGTGCCTGGAGTGTCCGACTAGCGGGAGTTCAAGATACGCAGTATTTT.

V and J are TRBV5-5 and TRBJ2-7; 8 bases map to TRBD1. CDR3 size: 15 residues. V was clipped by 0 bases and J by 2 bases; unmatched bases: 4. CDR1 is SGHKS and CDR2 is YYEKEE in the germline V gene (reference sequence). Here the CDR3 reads CASSLADRGPYEQYF. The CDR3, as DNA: TGTGCCAGCAGCTTGGCCGACAGGGGCCCCTACGAGCAGTACTTC. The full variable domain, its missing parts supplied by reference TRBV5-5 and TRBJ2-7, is DAGVTQSPTHLIKTRGQQVTLRCSPISGHKSVSWYQQVLGQGPQFIFQYYEKEERGRGNFPDRFSARQFPNYSSELNVNALLLGDSALYLCASSLADRGPYEQYFGPGTRLTVT.

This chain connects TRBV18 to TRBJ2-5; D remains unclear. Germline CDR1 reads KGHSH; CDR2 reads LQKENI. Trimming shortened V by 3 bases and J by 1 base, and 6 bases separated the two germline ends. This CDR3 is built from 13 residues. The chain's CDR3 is CASSPGIQETQYF. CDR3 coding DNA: TGTGCCAGCTCACCGGGCATCCAAGAGACCCAGTACTTC.

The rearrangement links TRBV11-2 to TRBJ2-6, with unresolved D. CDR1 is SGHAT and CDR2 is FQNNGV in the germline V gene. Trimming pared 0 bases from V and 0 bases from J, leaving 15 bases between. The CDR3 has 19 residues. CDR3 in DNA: TGTGCCAGCAGCTTAGATTATAAGCAGCCACTCTCTGGGGCCAACGTCCTGACTTTC. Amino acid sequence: CASSLDYKQPLSGANVLTF. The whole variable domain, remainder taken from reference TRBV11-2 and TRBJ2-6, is EAGVAQSPRYKIIEKRQSVAFWCNPISGHATLYWYQQILGQGPKLLIQFQNNGVVDDSQLPKDRFSAERLKGVDSTLKIQPAKLEDSAVYLCASSLDYKQPLSGANVLTFGAGSRLTVL.